The rows below give T cell receptor beta chains drawn from one sample of a study of cytomegalovirus exposure and HLA in healthy donors. Here immunoSEQ multiplex PCR was the method, and the copy in TCRdb shows in-frame clones only, minus some. The table shows some 150,000 clones, with about three quarters occurring only once. Material: PBMCs. These receptors came from a female donor in good health and CMV-seronegative. Both conserved end residues are part of each CDR3. Fields, in order: V gene, CDR3 protein.

v_call: TRBV6-1
cdr3_aa: CASSESGGPYYEQYF

v_call: TRBV28
cdr3_aa: CASSSPQGVNQPQHF

v_call: TRBV5-1
cdr3_aa: CASSWGQGGTEAFF

v_call: TRBV5-4
cdr3_aa: CASSLERNTEAFF

v_call: TRBV6-1
cdr3_aa: CASSARTGGLGTEAFF

v_call: TRBV5-1
cdr3_aa: CASSLGSQETQYF

v_call: TRBV15
cdr3_aa: CATSSPLWDRGRSEAFF

v_call: TRBV6-4
cdr3_aa: CASSGLLTGVDEQFF

v_call: TRBV5-1
cdr3_aa: CASIHYEQYF

v_call: TRBV5-5
cdr3_aa: CASSFLSDTTNEKLFF

v_call: TRBV7-9
cdr3_aa: CASSQYRAGDEKLFF

v_call: TRBV6-5
cdr3_aa: CASSQSGGGIVGYTF

v_call: TRBV27
cdr3_aa: CASSLTGGGEQYF

v_call: TRBV5-6
cdr3_aa: CASSWGQNTEAFF

v_call: TRBV5-1
cdr3_aa: CASSLVGERTYNSPLHF

v_call: TRBV2
cdr3_aa: CASSVDRVMNTEAFF

v_call: TRBV28
cdr3_aa: CASSLSGTGGLKYSNQPQHF

v_call: TRBV7-9
cdr3_aa: CASRPPGQGHPHTEAFF

v_call: TRBV9
cdr3_aa: CASKTGSRGYTF

v_call: TRBV7-9
cdr3_aa: CSSSQTGVLREQYF

v_call: TRBV7-8
cdr3_aa: CASSLQGLADTPTGELFF

v_call: TRBV6-1
cdr3_aa: CASSWDSQNTEAFF

v_call: TRBV4-1
cdr3_aa: CASSQEGTGTDTQYF

v_call: TRBV11-2
cdr3_aa: CASSLDGGSQPQHF

v_call: TRBV28
cdr3_aa: CATRSLGHEQYF

v_call: TRBV14
cdr3_aa: CASSQALRGDGEAFF

v_call: TRBV27
cdr3_aa: CASRESRGEQYF

v_call: TRBV5-1
cdr3_aa: CASSSGPGLRGVLYEQYF

v_call: TRBV4-1
cdr3_aa: CASSQVGRTGSYEQYF

v_call: TRBV7-3
cdr3_aa: CASSLISTGELFF

v_call: TRBV6-5
cdr3_aa: CASSYPGQVGGYTF

v_call: TRBV27
cdr3_aa: CASSFYNQPQHF

v_call: TRBV9
cdr3_aa: CASSDGGGRAFF

v_call: TRBV6-5
cdr3_aa: CASSSRQGYSNQPQHF

v_call: TRBV15
cdr3_aa: CATSRDRGVNEKLFF

v_call: TRBV5-1
cdr3_aa: CASSLDGGNYGYTF

v_call: TRBV4-2
cdr3_aa: CASSQDLPGQVHYEQYF

v_call: TRBV4-1
cdr3_aa: CASSHPGQGATEQFF

v_call: TRBV7-9
cdr3_aa: CASILFDRVKGYTF

v_call: TRBV6-5
cdr3_aa: CASSWGTSGSRNEQFF

v_call: TRBV2
cdr3_aa: CASSEATARTDTQYF

v_call: TRBV13
cdr3_aa: CASSGDRARGVTGELFF

v_call: TRBV2
cdr3_aa: CASRPQEATGSPQHF

v_call: TRBV18
cdr3_aa: CASSPPGLGLTSGNTIYF